This T cell receptor (beta chain) was identified during a study of a mutant IDH1 vaccine in newly diagnosed glioma. As to this clone: Its antigen is undetermined.

As for time point: week 35, safety follow-up. Doses consisted of 300 ug of mutant IDH1 20-mer peptide each, paired with topical imiquimod. This CDR3 contains 13 residues. CDR1 GTSNPN and CDR2 SVGIG come from the germline V gene (reference sequence). Trimming shortened V by 2 bases and J by 10 bases, and 12 bases separated the two germline ends. TCRdb's copy holds only in-frame clones and misses some; the assay was immunoSEQ multiplex PCR. The table shows approximately 50,000 clones, with roughly three quarters occurring only once. The sample consisted of PBMCs, taken from a glioma patient whose treatment included an IDH1 peptide vaccine. V is TRBV30 and J is TRBJ1-6; TRBD1 is a possible D gene (6 bases). This clonotype was obtained from a middle-aged man with glioma. Here the CDR3 DNA reads TGTGCCTGGAGTCAGGGGTTAGAGTCACCCCTCCACTTT. It encodes CAWSQGLESPLHF.